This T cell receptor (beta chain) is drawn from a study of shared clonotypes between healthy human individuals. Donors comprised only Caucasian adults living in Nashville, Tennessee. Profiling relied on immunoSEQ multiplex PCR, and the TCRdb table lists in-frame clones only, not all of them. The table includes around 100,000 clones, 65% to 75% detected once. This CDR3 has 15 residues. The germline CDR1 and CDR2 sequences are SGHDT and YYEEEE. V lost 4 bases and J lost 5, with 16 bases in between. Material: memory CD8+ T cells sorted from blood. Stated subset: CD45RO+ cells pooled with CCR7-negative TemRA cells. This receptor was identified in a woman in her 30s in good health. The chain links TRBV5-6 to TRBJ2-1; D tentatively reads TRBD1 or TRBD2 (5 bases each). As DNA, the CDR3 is TGTGCCAGCAGCAGCGGTGCCCAGGGAAACAATGAGCAGTTCTTC. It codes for CASSSGAQGNNEQFF.